These 18 T cell receptor beta chains were all obtained from the same sample, sequenced in a study of OX40 agonist ivuxolimab in advanced cancers. Libraries were prepared by immunoSEQ multiplex PCR; TCRdb keeps only in-frame clonotypes and omits some of them. The data hold about 81,000 clones, with about 92% observed a single time. The input for sequencing was CD4+ or CD8+ T cells sorted from blood, taken in a trial of the OX40 agonist ivuxolimab. These receptors were obtained from an adult with an advanced solid tumor such as melanoma, head and neck, liver or kidney cancer.

V is TRBV9 and J is TRBJ1-1; a possible D gene is TRBD1 (5 bases). V lost 1 base, J lost 4 bases, and 11 bases lay in between. There are 14 residues in the CDR3. In germline, CDR1 is SGDLS, CDR2 YYNGEE. The CDR3 sequence: CASSVQGSATEAFF. CDR3 bases: TGTGCCAGCAGCGTACAGGGATCGGCCACTGAAGCTTTCTTT.

This rearrangement joins TRBV9 to TRBJ2-2; 11 positions match TRBD2. The J segment lost 8 bases and the V segment lost 4 bases, leaving 4 bases of the junction unmatched. There are 14 residues in the CDR3. CDR1 SGDLS and CDR2 YYNGEE come from the germline V gene. This CDR3 is CASSYRLAGGELFF. CDR3 DNA sequence: TGTGCCAGCAGCTACCGACTAGCGGGAGGGGAGCTGTTTTTT.

The rearrangement joins TRBV5-4 to TRBJ2-3, with 8 bases identical to TRBD2. Germline CDR1 and CDR2: SGHNT and YYREEE (reference sequence). This CDR3 has 16 residues. V lost 3 bases to trimming and J lost 4 bases; unmatched junction nucleotides: 10. The CDR3 nucleotides read TGTGCCAGCAGCTCTCCGGGACTAGGGTCAGCAGATACGCAGTATTTT. This sequence encodes CASSSPGLGSADTQYF.

This sequence joins TRBV6-5 and TRBJ2-1; D may be TRBD1 (5 bases). The V end was cut by 0 bases, the J end by 7 bases, with 13 bases between. CDR1 and CDR2 (germline): MNHEY, SVGAGI. This CDR3 contains 15 residues. The CDR3 nucleotides read TGTGCCAGCAGTTACTCTACCACACCAGGGAATGAGCAGTTCTTC. Translated, it gives CASSYSTTPGNEQFF.

The V and J genes are TRBV9 and TRBJ1-1, with D perhaps TRBD1 (5 bases). V was cut by 0 bases and J by 2 bases, with 8 bases left in between. The CDR3 loop spans 14 amino acids. Germline lookup yields CDR1 SGDLS and CDR2 YYNGEE. The CDR3 DNA is TGTGCCAGCAGCGTAGGGGGCCGCAACACTGAAGCTTTCTTT. Its translation: CASSVGGRNTEAFF.

The V call is TRBV9, the J call TRBJ2-7, with 9 bases matching TRBD1. This CDR3 is built from 16 residues. J was trimmed by 3 bases and V by 0 bases; bases with no gene match: 7. Germline assignment: CDR1 SGDLS and CDR2 YYNGEE. The chain's CDR3 is CASSVGPGTGIYEQYF. The CDR3 DNA follows: TGTGCCAGCAGCGTAGGGCCCGGGACAGGGATCTACGAGCAGTACTTC.

The V and J genes are TRBV5-1 and TRBJ2-7; TRBD2 agrees at 10 bases. CDR1 is SGHRS, CDR2 YFSETQ, per germline. J was trimmed by 6 bases and V by 0 bases; bases with no gene match: 15. CDR3 size: 18 residues. CDR3 protein: CASSLVGLAGESSSEQYF. DNA of the CDR3: TGCGCCAGCAGCTTGGTTGGCCTAGCGGGGGAGTCATCCAGCGAGCAGTACTTC.

The V call is TRBV28, the J call TRBJ2-3; D is unclear. Germline V CDR1 and CDR2: MDHEN, SYDVKM. Between the trimmed V and J ends, which lost 5 bases and 0 bases, there was a span of 12 bases. The CDR3 consists of 15 residues. CDR3 nucleotides: TGTGCCAGCAGTATCCGGGTGGGTAGCACAGATACGCAGTATTTT. Protein product: CASSIRVGSTDTQYF.

The rearrangement links TRBV7-9 to TRBJ1-1; D unclear. The germline V gene has CDR1 SEHNR and CDR2 FQNEAQ (reference sequence). With 6 bases removed from V and 8 bases from J, the gap between germline ends came to 16 bases. This CDR3 has 13 residues. The CDR3 sequence: CASRLTMDGEAFF. The CDR3 coding sequence is TGTGCCAGCAGACTCACTATGGACGGGGAAGCTTTCTTT.

V usage is TRBV19 and J usage is TRBJ2-7; weak D call: TRBD2 (6 bases). CDR1 and CDR2 (germline): LNHDA, SQIVND (reference sequence). The CDR3 is 15 amino acids. V shed 3 bases and J shed 0 bases, with 12 bases lying between them. The CDR3 DNA sequence: TGTGCCAGTAGTATGGAGGGTCCCTCCTCCTACGAGCAGTACTTC. Its translation is CASSMEGPSSYEQYF.

The V gene is TRBV4-1, the J gene TRBJ2-7; TRBD1 aligns across 12 bases. The germline V gene encodes CDR1 MGHRA and CDR2 YSYEKL. The V and J ends lost 1 base and 6 bases, in that order; junction bases with no gene match: 7. CDR3 length: 16 amino acids. CDR3 protein: CASSQVWGQGAGEQYF. The CDR3 nucleotides are TGCGCCAGCAGCCAAGTTTGGGGACAGGGGGCCGGCGAGCAGTACTTC.

The CDR3: CASSVGGGGSLGEQFF. CDR3 DNA: TGTGCCAGCAGCGTAGGAGGGGGAGGGAGTTTAGGTGAGCAGTTCTTC. The rearrangement joins TRBV9 to TRBJ2-1; D is possibly TRBD2 (7 bases). The CDR3 spans 16 residues. From germline, CDR1 is SGDLS and CDR2 YYNGEE. The V gene lost 0 bases and the J gene lost 9 bases, with 19 bases spanning the gap. Full variable domain (rest looked up from reference TRBV9 and TRBJ2-1): DSGVTQTPKHLITATGQRVTLRCSPRSGDLSVYWYQQSLDQGLQFLIQYYNGEERAKGNILERFSAQQFPDLHSELNLSSLELGDSALYFCASSVGGGGSLGEQFFGPGTRLTVL.

The chain is built from TRBV7-6 and TRBJ2-7; weak D call: TRBD1 (6 bases). The CDR3 covers 14 residues. The germline V gene encodes CDR1 SGHVS and CDR2 FNYEAQ. V lost 4 bases to trimming and J lost 3 bases, with 13 bases between them. CDR3 region: CASSSGDPYYEQYF. The CDR3 coding sequence is TGTGCCAGCAGCTCAGGGGACCCGTACTACGAGCAGTACTTC.

This chain uses TRBV7-9 with TRBJ1-1; a weak D match, TRBD1 (6 bases). Per the germline V gene, CDR1 is SEHNR and CDR2 is FQNEAQ (reference sequence). Trimming left V 10 bases short and J 2 bases short, with 17 bases between. The CDR3 sequence is 14 residues long. The chain's CDR3 is CATTEGGLNTEAFF. In nucleotides, the CDR3 is TGTGCCACCACGGAAGGGGGGCTCAACACTGAAGCTTTCTTT. The complete variable domain, with remaining parts taken from reference TRBV7-9 and TRBJ1-1, reads DTGVSQNPRHKITKRGQNVTFRCDPISEHNRLYWYRQTLGQGPEFLTYFQNEAQLEKSRLLSDRFSAERPKGSFSTLEIQRTEQGDSAMYLCATTEGGLNTEAFFGQGTRLTVV.

V gene TRBV18 combines with J gene TRBJ2-2; 11 bases match TRBD1. Germline V CDR1 and CDR2: KGHSH, LQKENI. The junction had 2 bases not matched to a gene; V was cut back by 6 bases and J by 5 bases. The CDR3 is 14 residues long. CDR3 nucleotide sequence: TGTGCCAGCTCGGACAGGGGGCGAACCGGGGAGCTGTTTTTT. Amino acid sequence: CASSDRGRTGELFF.

This clone was recorded only once. This chain joins TRBV6-1 and TRBJ2-7; D remains ambiguous. The V gene's germline CDR1 is MNHNS and CDR2 SASEGT. This CDR3 is built from 14 residues. V was cut by 2 bases and J by 4 bases, with 12 bases left in between. The CDR3 DNA follows: TGTGCCAGCAGTGAAAACCCCGCCAGTTACGAGCAGTACTTC. Its translation is CASSENPASYEQYF.

The rearrangement joins TRBV25-1 to TRBJ2-7; 9 bases are shared with TRBD1. The CDR3 is 16 residues long. V lost 6 bases to trimming and J lost 0 bases; unmatched junction nucleotides: 9. Germline-derived CDR1 and CDR2 are MGHDK and SYGVNS. The DNA of the CDR3 is TGTGCCAGCAGCCCCGTGGGGACAGGGACCTCCTACGAGCAGTACTTC. Protein product: CASSPVGTGTSYEQYF.

V and J are TRBV5-6 and TRBJ2-1; 9 nucleotides line up with TRBD2. The germline gives CDR1 SGHDT, CDR2 YYEEEE. The CDR3 runs 14 residues. The V and J ends lost 0 bases and 8 bases, in that order; junction bases with no gene match: 3. CDR3: CASSLGGGAHEQFF. The CDR3 DNA sequence: TGTGCCAGCAGCTTGGGCGGGGGGGCGCATGAGCAGTTCTTC. Supplemented by reference TRBV5-6 and TRBJ2-1, the full variable domain reads DAGVTQSPTHLIKTRGQQVTLRCSPKSGHDTVSWYQQALGQGPQFIFQYYEEEERQRGNFPDRFSGHQFPNYSSELNVNALLLGDSALYLCASSLGGGAHEQFFGPGTRLTVL.